The 5 T cell receptor beta chains below all came from one sample that was sequenced in a study of shared clonotypes between healthy human individuals. The protocol was immunoSEQ multiplex PCR, while the TCRdb copy is restricted to in-frame clones and leaves out a portion. The sample records a few million clones, 93% being singletons. Sample: naive CD4+ T cells from PBMCs. Subset defined: CD45RA+ positively selected. These receptors originate from a man between 18 and 35 years old in good health. Some clones in this sample may be carry-over from other donors' samples.

The J gene is TRBJ1-2, the V gene TRBV7-2; unclear D gene. V lost 1 base to trimming and J lost 0 bases, with 3 bases between them. Germline assignment: CDR1 SGHTA and CDR2 FQGNSA. The CDR3 spans 13 residues. The DNA for the CDR3 is TGTGCCAGCAGCTTAGAGGCTAACTATGGCTACACCTTC. It codes for CASSLEANYGYTF.

The CDR3 region is CASSRGLLSYNEQFF. The CDR3 nucleotides are TGTGCCAGCAGCCGCGGACTCCTCTCCTACAATGAGCAGTTCTTC. The chain links TRBV11-2 to TRBJ2-1; perhaps TRBD2 as D (5 bases). CDR1 is SGHAT, CDR2 FQNNGV, per germline. This CDR3 is 15 amino acids long. V dropped 5 bases and J dropped 0 bases, with 11 bases sitting between them.

This clone was found a few times. The J gene is TRBJ1-2, the V gene TRBV6-5; D call uncertain. V was cut by 2 bases and J by 4 bases, with 8 bases left in between. CDR1 and CDR2 from the germline V gene are MNHEY and SVGAGI. The CDR3 runs to 13 residues. CDR3 region: CASSYRFPYGYTF. CDR3 DNA: TGTGCCAGCAGTTACCGGTTCCCCTATGGCTACACCTTC.

This rearrangement joins TRBV30 to TRBJ2-1, with 8 bases matching TRBD1. Germline values: CDR1 GTSNPN, CDR2 SVGIG (reference sequence). This CDR3 spans 13 amino acids. J lost 5 bases, V lost 1 base, and 1 base had no gene match. CDR3 protein: CAWSGQGNNEQFF. CDR3 DNA: TGTGCCTGGAGTGGACAGGGGAACAATGAGCAGTTCTTC.

This chain connects TRBV19 to TRBJ1-2; D remains ambiguous. Per germline, CDR1 LNHDA and CDR2 SQIVND (reference sequence). V lost 3 bases and J 4 bases, leaving 12 bases between the germline ends. The CDR3 runs 14 residues. In nucleotides, the CDR3 is TGTGCCAGTAGTATTCCCGCGTTGTCCTATGGCTACACCTTC. Protein product: CASSIPALSYGYTF.